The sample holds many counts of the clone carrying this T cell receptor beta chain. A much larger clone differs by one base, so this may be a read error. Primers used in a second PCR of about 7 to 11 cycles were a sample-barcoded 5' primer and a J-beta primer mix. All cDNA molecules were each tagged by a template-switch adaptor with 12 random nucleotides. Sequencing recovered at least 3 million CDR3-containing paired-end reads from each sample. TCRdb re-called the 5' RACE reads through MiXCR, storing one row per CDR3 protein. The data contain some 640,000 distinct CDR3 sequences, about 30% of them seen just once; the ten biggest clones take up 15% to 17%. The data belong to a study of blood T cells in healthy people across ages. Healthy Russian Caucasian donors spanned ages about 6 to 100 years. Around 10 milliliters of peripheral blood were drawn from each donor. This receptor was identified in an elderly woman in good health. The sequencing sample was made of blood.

CDR3 coding DNA: TGTGCCAGTAGGCCGCGGACAGGCTATTACGAGCAGTACTTC. Its protein is CASRPRTGYYEQYF. The chain has TRBV19 and TRBJ2-7, with TRBD1 matching over 7 bases. V gave up 6 bases and J gave up 4 bases; unmatched junction bases: 9. Germline CDR1 is LNHDA and CDR2 is SQIVND (reference sequence). The CDR3 consists of 14 residues.